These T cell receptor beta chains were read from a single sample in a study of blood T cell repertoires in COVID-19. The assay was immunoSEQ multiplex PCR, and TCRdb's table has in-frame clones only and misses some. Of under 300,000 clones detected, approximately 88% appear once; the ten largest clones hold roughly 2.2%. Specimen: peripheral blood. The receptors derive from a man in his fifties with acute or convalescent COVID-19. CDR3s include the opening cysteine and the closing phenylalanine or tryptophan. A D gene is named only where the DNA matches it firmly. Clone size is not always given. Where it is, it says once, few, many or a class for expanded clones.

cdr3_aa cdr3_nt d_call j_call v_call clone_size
CASGGDYYNEQFF TGTGCCAGCGGAGGGGACTATTACAATGAGCAGTTCTTC TRBD2 TRBJ2-1 TRBV6-5 NA
CASSQEATGMSYEQYF TGTGCCAGCAGCCAAGAGGCGACAGGGATGTCCTACGAGCAGTACTTC TRBD1 TRBJ2-7 TRBV3-1/TRBV3-2 once
CASSLWQGDSYTF TGTGCCAGCAGCTTATGGCAGGGGGATAGCTACACCTTC TRBD1 TRBJ1-2 TRBV5-5 NA
CASSIVGGELFF TGTGCCAGTAGTATAGTCGGCGGGGAGCTGTTTTTT NA TRBJ2-2 TRBV19 NA
CAWRTTGGNYGYTF TGTGCCTGGAGGACAACAGGGGGCAACTATGGCTACACCTTC TRBD1 TRBJ1-2 TRBV30 NA
CASSARQGAEAFF TGTGCCAGCTCAGCAAGACAGGGGGCTGAAGCTTTCTTT TRBD1 TRBJ1-1 TRBV18 NA
CASSPQGTEIYGYTF TGTGCCAGCAGCCCCCAAGGGACAGAGATCTATGGCTACACCTTC TRBD1 TRBJ1-2 TRBV7-2 NA
CAWSRGRMTSGLQETQYF TGTGCCTGGAGTAGGGGACGGATGACTAGCGGGCTCCAAGAGACCCAGTACTTC TRBD2 TRBJ2-5 TRBV30 NA
CASRSTQGSGGYTF TGTGCCAGCAGGTCGACCCAGGGTTCCGGTGGCTACACCTTC NA TRBJ1-2 TRBV6-6 NA
CASSEARVGGYTF TGTGCCAGCAGTGAAGCGAGGGTAGGGGGCTACACCTTC NA TRBJ1-2 TRBV6-1 NA
CASGPSSYEQYF TGTGCTAGTGGGCCCAGCTCCTACGAGCAGTACTTC NA TRBJ2-7 TRBV12-5 NA
CASSATSGTGLAPLHF TGTGCCAGCAGTGCAACTTCCGGGACAGGGCTGGCACCCCTCCACTTT TRBD1 TRBJ1-6 TRBV25-1 few
CASSLTPQPGGYTF TGTGCCAGCAGCTTAACCCCGCAGCCGGGTGGCTACACCTTC NA TRBJ1-2 TRBV7-3 once
CASSLAGQGSNTEAFF TGTGCCAGCAGCTTAGCCGGACAGGGATCGAACACTGAAGCTTTCTTT TRBD1 TRBJ1-1 TRBV7-9 NA
CASPRGGMNTEAFF TGTGCCAGCCCTAGGGGAGGGATGAACACTGAAGCTTTCTTT NA TRBJ1-1 TRBV2 NA
CASSLDIQETQYF TGTGCCAGCAGCTTAGACATCCAAGAGACCCAGTACTTC NA TRBJ2-5 TRBV7-3 few
CASSLKRGQGEKLFF TGTGCCAGCAGCTTGAAGAGAGGACAAGGCGAAAAACTGTTTTTT NA TRBJ1-4 TRBV5-4 NA
CASTQTGSHGYTF TGTGCCAGCACCCAAACAGGGTCCCATGGCTACACCTTC NA TRBJ1-2 TRBV3-1/TRBV3-2 NA
CASSFFPGNSPLHF TGTGCCAGCAGCTTCTTTCCAGGGAATTCACCCCTCCACTTT NA TRBJ1-6 TRBV7-8 NA
CASSSFGRMGEKLFF TGTGCCAGCAGTTCCTTTGGGAGGATGGGGGAAAAACTGTTTTTT NA TRBJ1-4 TRBV6-6 few
CASSLNGGAFYEQYF TGTGCCAGCAGCTTAAACGGGGGGGCCTTCTACGAGCAGTACTTC TRBD2 TRBJ2-7 TRBV7-2 NA
CASSDEGVGELFF TGTGCCAGCAGTGATGAGGGGGTCGGGGAGCTGTTTTTT NA TRBJ2-2 TRBV2 NA
CASRSGTGGVGANVLTF TGCGCCAGCAGATCCGGGACAGGGGGCGTTGGGGCCAACGTCCTGACTTTC TRBD1 TRBJ2-6 TRBV5-1 NA
CASRGQGTYEQYF TGTGCCAGCAGGGGACAAGGTACCTACGAGCAGTACTTC NA TRBJ2-7 TRBV12-3/TRBV12-4 few
CASGLDLGPRGGTGELFF TGTGCTAGTGGTTTGGACCTCGGGCCCCGGGGGGGGACCGGGGAGCTGTTTTTT TRBD2 TRBJ2-2 TRBV12-5 NA
CASNLRGGTGELFF TGTGCCAGCAACCTAAGGGGGGGCACCGGGGAGCTGTTTTTT NA TRBJ2-2 TRBV7-2 NA
CASSLAVGGANEQFF TGTGCCAGCAGCTTAGCGGTGGGGGGGGCCAATGAGCAGTTCTTC NA TRBJ2-1 TRBV7-8 NA
CASSIRGNTIYF TGTGCCAGTAGTATCAGGGGAAACACCATATATTTT NA TRBJ1-3 TRBV19 NA
CASSLPNTEAFF TGTGCCAGCAGCCTTCCGAACACTGAAGCTTTCTTT NA TRBJ1-1 TRBV2 NA
CASSGASTGELFF TGTGCCAGCAGTGGGGCGAGCACCGGGGAGCTGTTTTTT NA TRBJ2-2 TRBV2 few
CASSLGHLYEQYF TGTGCCAGCAGTTTAGGGCACCTCTACGAGCAGTACTTC NA TRBJ2-7 TRBV28 NA
CASSTDSLNGYTF TGTGCCAGCAGTACGGACAGCCTAAATGGCTACACCTTC NA TRBJ1-2 TRBV2 NA
CAWNWGGTEAFF TGTGCCTGGAACTGGGGAGGGACTGAAGCTTTCTTT NA TRBJ1-1 TRBV30 NA
CASSFTSTEAFF TGTGCCAGCAGCTTCACGAGTACTGAAGCTTTCTTT NA TRBJ1-1 TRBV7-9 NA
CASSDRTGLNTEAFF TGTGCCAGCAGTGATAGGACAGGGCTGAACACTGAAGCTTTCTTT TRBD1 TRBJ1-1 TRBV2 NA
CASNPTKRENEQYF TGCGCCAGCAACCCTACAAAGCGGGAAAACGAGCAGTACTTC TRBD2 TRBJ2-7 TRBV5-1 NA
CASSQGTGTNSPLHF TGTGCCAGCAGCCAAGGGACAGGGACAAATTCACCCCTCCACTTT TRBD1 TRBJ1-6 TRBV4-2 NA
CASSGLLESSYNEQFF TGTGCCAGCAGTGGTCTACTAGAGAGCTCCTACAATGAGCAGTTCTTC NA TRBJ2-1 TRBV6-1 NA
CASSLDRETEAFF TGTGCCAGCAGCTTAGATCGGGAGACTGAAGCTTTCTTT NA TRBJ1-1 TRBV11-2 NA
CASGFVGRSTEAFF TGTGCTAGTGGTTTCGTGGGGAGGAGCACTGAAGCTTTCTTT NA TRBJ1-1 TRBV12-5 NA
CASSEQHYEQYF TGCGCCAGCAGCGAACAGCACTACGAGCAGTACTTC NA TRBJ2-7 TRBV5-1 NA
CASGSHGTSYGYTF TGTGCCAGCGGCTCTCACGGGACAAGCTATGGCTACACCTTC NA TRBJ1-2 TRBV6-5 NA
CASRGMGSYNEQFF TGTGCTAGCCGGGGGATGGGATCCTACAATGAGCAGTTCTTC NA TRBJ2-1 TRBV12-5 NA
CASSTEGRPYEQYF TGCGCCAGCAGCACTGAGGGTCGCCCCTACGAGCAGTACTTC NA TRBJ2-7 TRBV5-1 NA
CSAGGAIQETQYF TGCAGTGCTGGTGGGGCGATCCAAGAGACCCAGTACTTC NA TRBJ2-5 TRBV20-1 NA
CASLTGPEGTEAFF TGTGCCAGCTTGACAGGCCCCGAGGGGACTGAAGCTTTCTTT NA TRBJ1-1 TRBV19 NA
CASLTGARHGNTIYF TGTGCCAGCCTAACAGGGGCCCGACATGGAAACACCATATATTTT TRBD1 TRBJ1-3 TRBV19 NA
CASSTGQPNQPQHF TGTGCCAGTAGTACGGGACAGCCCAATCAGCCCCAGCATTTT TRBD1 TRBJ1-5 TRBV19 NA
CASSILAGGPHEQFF TGTGCCAGTAGTATTCTAGCGGGGGGGCCTCATGAGCAGTTCTTC TRBD2 TRBJ2-1 TRBV19 NA
CARPRGNSGNTIYF TGTGCCCGACCACGGGGGAACTCTGGAAACACCATATATTTT NA TRBJ1-3 TRBV6-5 NA
CASSLVGAMNTEAFF TGTGCCAGCAGCTTAGTCGGTGCGATGAACACTGAAGCTTTCTTT NA TRBJ1-1 TRBV11-2 NA
CASSLRQGLGETQYF TGTGCCAGCAGCCTACGTCAGGGCCTCGGGGAGACCCAGTACTTC NA TRBJ2-5 TRBV3-1/TRBV3-2 few
CASSLGDRTEAFF TGCGCCAGCAGCTTGGGGGACAGGACTGAAGCTTTCTTT TRBD1 TRBJ1-1 TRBV5-1 few
CASSFPLAGATQYF TGTGCCAGCAGCTTCCCACTAGCGGGGGCTACGCAGTACTTC TRBD2 TRBJ2-7 TRBV7-9 NA
CAWRPHWARNTDTQYF TGTGCCTGGAGGCCACATTGGGCTCGAAACACAGATACGCAGTATTTT NA TRBJ2-3 TRBV30 once
CASNTGGGQPQHF TGTGCCAGCAATACAGGGGGAGGTCAGCCCCAGCATTTT TRBD1 TRBJ1-5 TRBV12-3/TRBV12-4 NA
CASSYLGAGSTEAFF TGTGCCAGCAGTTACTTGGGGGCAGGGAGCACTGAAGCTTTCTTT NA TRBJ1-1 TRBV6-5 NA
CASSPTGQTGDAPLHF TGTGCCAGCTCACCAACCGGCCAGACAGGGGACGCACCCCTCCACTTT TRBD1 TRBJ1-6 TRBV18 NA
CASSQLGTGEKLFF TGTGCCAGCAGCCAACTGGGGACAGGAGAAAAACTGTTTTTT TRBD1 TRBJ1-4 TRBV3-1/TRBV3-2 NA